This TCR beta chain comes out of a study of human T cells and chemical hapten exposure. Overall study findings and caveats: Those TCRs sitting above 1 in 1000 frequency stayed the same with DPC sensitization.

Per the germline V gene, CDR1 is SNHLY and CDR2 is FYNNEI. V lost 6 bases to trimming and J lost 4 bases; unmatched junction nucleotides: 10. CDR3 length: 15 amino acids. Within the library, unique molecular identifiers were attached to each individual cDNA molecule. TCRdb reprocessed the RACE reads with MiXCR, giving one entry per CDR3 protein. The sample has more than 55,000 distinct CDR3 sequences, 10% to 12% seen once. In this sample, this clonotype turned up many times. What it binds is not known. Noted time point: pre-sensitization, week 0. Treatment noted: therapeutic diphenylcyclopropenone sensitization with weekly scalp DPC.

The source was whole blood, collected in connection with sensitization to the hapten diphenylcyclopropenone (DPC). This chain joins TRBV2 and TRBJ1-2; 8 bases fit TRBD1. The clonotype was recovered from a woman aged 40 to 49 with alopecia areata. Some clones in this sample may be carry-over from other donors' samples. CDR3 region: CASRPGQGAGYGYTF. The DNA for the CDR3 is TGTGCCAGCAGACCCGGACAGGGCGCCGGCTATGGCTACACCTTC.